The clone carrying this T cell receptor (beta chain) has only a few counts. The antigen is undetermined. Profiled with immunoSEQ multiplex PCR; TCRdb holds only in-frame clones, not every one. This table holds roughly 3,500 clones, approximately 68% found once. Between the trimmed V and J ends, which lost 7 bases and 1 base, there was a span of 10 bases. Germline V gene lookup returns CDR1 MNHNS and CDR2 SASEGT. The CDR3 totals 13 residues. The data were obtained in a study of coeliac disease. Notes on the study in general: Control samples showed higher TRB and TRG clonality than intraepithelial and lamina propria samples in active celiac disease.

The receptor's source is a woman aged 55-70 years with active celiac disease. The gene calls are TRBV6-1 and TRBJ1-1, with D hard to call. The sequenced sample consisted of intraepithelial lymphocytes from the gut. The DNA of the CDR3 is TGTGCCAGCACCCTTCAGCGGAACACTGAAGCTTTCTTT. Protein sequence: CASTLQRNTEAFF.